Below, 6 T cell receptor beta chains from the same sample are listed, as sequenced in a study of T-cell reconstitution after alpha-beta-depleted transplantation in children. The library targeted TCRbeta and was prepared with unique molecular identifiers. TCRdb re-called the PCR reads with MiXCR, one entry per CDR3 protein. The sample consists of 330,000 or so distinct CDR3 sequences, around 10% of them appearing once. The sequencing here drew on PBMCs from the stem cell graft donor, taken from the stem cell graft. Receptors originate from a human donor who donated a stem cell graft to a child with acute lymphoblastic leukemia.

The J gene is TRBJ2-7, the V gene TRBV7-2; D remains unclear. This CDR3 has 15 amino acids. Germline lookup yields CDR1 SGHTA and CDR2 FQGNSA. V was cut by 0 bases and J by 4 bases, with 13 bases left in between. The CDR3 loop is CASSLASTVNYEQYF. The CDR3 nucleotides are TGTGCCAGCAGCTTAGCGTCCACAGTGAATTACGAGCAGTACTTC.

The chain links TRBV18 to TRBJ1-1; 10 bases agree with TRBD1. J gave up 4 bases and V 4 bases, and 9 bases lay outside the gene matches. CDR1 is KGHSH and CDR2 is LQKENI in the germline V gene. The length of the CDR3 is 16 residues. CDR3 loop: CASSQGQGRGSTEAFF. The CDR3 region has the DNA TGTGCCAGCTCACAGGGACAGGGGCGGGGAAGCACTGAAGCTTTCTTT.

Only a few counts were recorded for this clonotype. Here the CDR3 DNA reads TGTGCCAGCTCACCCCAAGGGACCCTCAATCAGCCCCAGCATTTT. Protein sequence: CASSPQGTLNQPQHF. V gene TRBV18 combines with J gene TRBJ1-5; D may be TRBD1 (5 bases). The V gene's germline CDR1 is KGHSH and CDR2 LQKENI. The CDR3 is made up of 15 amino acids. V was trimmed by 3 bases and J by 3 bases, leaving 12 bases between them.

The CDR3 DNA follows: TGTGCCAGCAGTACAGGACTACTACCCACAGATACGCAGTATTTT. Protein product: CASSTGLLPTDTQYF. The J gene is TRBJ2-3, the V gene TRBV12-3 or TRBV12-4; a possible D gene is TRBD2 (6 bases). This CDR3 has 15 amino acids. V shed 5 bases and J shed 2 bases, with 14 bases lying between them.

The CDR3 reads CASSRDSLTFYGYTF. DNA of the CDR3: TGTGCCAGCAGCCGGGACAGCCTAACTTTCTATGGCTACACCTTC. The chain recombines TRBV3-1 with TRBJ1-2; 7 bases line up with TRBD1. Germline V lookup: CDR1 LGHDT, CDR2 YNNKEL (reference sequence). V was clipped by 4 bases and J by 4 bases; unmatched bases: 9. This CDR3 is built from 15 residues. The whole variable domain, remainder taken from reference TRBV3-1 and TRBJ1-2, is DTAVSQTPKYLVTQMGNDKSIKCEQNLGHDTMYWYKQDSKKFLKIMFSYNNKELIINETVPNRFSPKSPDKAHLNLHINSLELGDSAVYFCASSRDSLTFYGYTFGSGTRLTVV.

A few counts support this clonotype. V gene TRBV5-1 combines with J gene TRBJ1-2, with no clear D. Trimming pared 1 base from V and 8 bases from J, leaving 9 bases between. Germline V lookup: CDR1 SGHRS, CDR2 YFSETQ. This CDR3 is built from 12 residues. The CDR3 is CASSLLADGYTF. The CDR3 DNA reads TGCGCCAGCAGCTTGTTAGCTGACGGCTACACCTTC.